The next 13 T cell receptor beta chains were all read from a single sample in a study of blood T cell repertoires in COVID-19. Some clones are missing from TCRdb's copy, which holds only in-frame ones; the method was immunoSEQ multiplex PCR. This table holds approximately 280,000 clones, approximately 86% found once. The specimen sequenced was PBMCs or T cells enriched from blood (not recorded which). The receptor set was obtained from a woman aged 18-30 years who had recovered from COVID-19.

The chain combines TRBV9 with TRBJ2-2, with D unclear. CDR1 and CDR2 (germline): SGDLS, YYNGEE. Trimming removed 1 base from V and 4 bases from J, with 5 bases in between. The CDR3 has 13 residues. This CDR3 reads CASSVYVTGELFF. DNA for the CDR3: TGTGCCAGCAGCGTATATGTCACCGGGGAGCTGTTTTTT.

The chain carries TRBV7-3 and TRBJ2-3; D call uncertain. Trimming took off 3 bases at V and 4 bases at J, with 11 bases between the two ends. The germline V gene encodes CDR1 SGHTA and CDR2 FQGTGA. This CDR3 has 14 residues. DNA of the CDR3: TGTGCCAGCAGCTTGGCGGCCACCTCAGATACGCAGTATTTT. It specifies CASSLAATSDTQYF.

The chain joins TRBV6-5 to TRBJ1-6, with TRBD1 as a possible D gene (6 bases). The V gene's germline CDR1 is MNHEY and CDR2 SVGAGI. CDR3 length: 15 amino acids. V lost 5 bases and J 4 bases, leaving 12 bases between the germline ends. CDR3 in amino acids: CASSNQDSYNSPLHF. As DNA, the CDR3 is TGTGCCAGCAGTAACCAGGACAGTTATAATTCACCCCTCCACTTT.

The V and J genes are TRBV10-3 and TRBJ1-2, with D uncertain. CDR1 and CDR2 (germline): ENHRY, SYGVKD. Trimming left V 0 bases short and J 0 bases short, with 14 bases between. This CDR3 has 17 residues. DNA of the CDR3: TGTGCCATCAGTGAGTCAACCTTGCCAGCGACTAACTATGGCTACACCTTC. Translation: CAISESTLPATNYGYTF.

J is TRBJ2-5 and V is TRBV6-6; TRBD1 is a possible D gene (5 bases). The CDR3 contains 14 residues. The germline V and J ends were trimmed by 0 bases and 2 bases, with 7 bases remaining between them. Looked up from germline, CDR1 is MNHNY and CDR2 is SVGAGI (reference sequence). The CDR3 here is CASSYSTAQETQYF. CDR3 nucleotides: TGTGCCAGCAGTTACTCGACAGCGCAAGAGACCCAGTACTTC.

There are a few counts of this clone. This chain uses TRBV28 with TRBJ2-1, with TRBD1 identical over 9 bases. V lost 3 bases to trimming and J lost 5 bases; unmatched junction nucleotides: 5. The CDR3 loop spans 15 amino acids. CDR1 is MDHEN and CDR2 is SYDVKM in the germline V gene. CDR3 residues: CASSLGTGQNNEQFF. Written as DNA, the CDR3 is TGTGCCAGCAGTTTGGGGACAGGGCAAAACAATGAGCAGTTCTTC.

The gene calls are TRBV28 and TRBJ2-3; D possibly corresponds to TRBD2 (5 bases). The CDR3 has 14 amino acids. V was trimmed by 7 bases and J by 2 bases, leaving 13 bases between them. Germline CDR1 reads MDHEN; CDR2 reads SYDVKM. DNA of the CDR3: TGTGCCAGCAAACGTCAGCGGTCCACAGATACGCAGTATTTT. Residues: CASKRQRSTDTQYF.

This clone was recorded only once. CDR3 in amino acids: CASSQLGQGYEQYF. The CDR3 DNA is TGCGCCAGCAGCCAACTGGGACAGGGCTACGAGCAGTACTTC. The rearrangement joins TRBV4-1 to TRBJ2-7; 9 bases line up with TRBD1. The germline CDR1 and CDR2 sequences are MGHRA and YSYEKL. V lost 2 bases and J lost 3; bases outside the gene matches: 2. This CDR3 contains 14 residues.

This chain uses TRBV5-4 with TRBJ1-2, with a weak D call TRBD1 (5 bases). There are 15 residues in the CDR3. Trimming removed 0 bases from V and 0 bases from J, with 9 bases in between. The germline CDR1 and CDR2 sequences are SGHNT and YYREEE (reference sequence). The CDR3, as DNA: TGTGCCAGCAGCTTGGGACAGCCCCCTAACTATGGCTACACCTTC. Amino acid sequence: CASSLGQPPNYGYTF.

This clone was detected once. This sequence joins TRBV4-1 and TRBJ2-4, with no clear D. CDR1 and CDR2 from the germline V gene are MGHRA and YSYEKL. The CDR3 spans 13 residues. V lost 0 bases and J lost 7, with 7 bases in between. CDR3 nucleotides: TGCGCCAGCAGCCAAGACCTAAAGAACATTCAGTACTTC. It specifies CASSQDLKNIQYF.

This chain connects TRBV27 to TRBJ2-7, with D perhaps matching TRBD1 (6 bases). The CDR3 covers 14 residues. The V end was cut by 2 bases, the J end by 4 bases, with 12 bases between. Germline V CDR1 and CDR2: MNHEY, SMNVEV (reference sequence). The DNA of the CDR3 is TGTGCCAGCAGTTTAAGGGGGAGCAATTACGAGCAGTACTTC. Protein: CASSLRGSNYEQYF.

The chain is built from TRBV2 and TRBJ2-2; 9 bases match TRBD2. This CDR3 has 21 amino acids. The V gene end was trimmed by 3 bases and the J gene end by 0 bases; junction bases not matched to a gene: 17. Germline CDR1 SNHLY, CDR2 FYNNEI. This CDR3 is CASSDFYSGVGLATNTGELFF. Written as DNA, the CDR3 is TGTGCCAGCAGTGACTTTTATAGCGGGGTCGGACTAGCGACGAACACCGGGGAGCTGTTTTTT. The full variable domain, with the rest looked up from reference TRBV2 and TRBJ2-2, is EPEVTQTPSHQVTQMGQEVILRCVPISNHLYFYWYRQILGQKVEFLVSFYNNEISEKSEIFDDQFSVERPDGSNFTLKIRSTKLEDSAMYFCASSDFYSGVGLATNTGELFFGEGSRLTVL.

This clone was seen only once. The rearrangement joins TRBV5-1 to TRBJ2-7; 8 nucleotides line up with TRBD1. V was clipped by 0 bases and J by 5 bases; unmatched bases: 4. This CDR3 spans 14 amino acids. Germline V gene lookup returns CDR1 SGHRS and CDR2 YFSETQ. The CDR3 DNA is TGCGCCAGCAGCTTGGGACAGGGGATCCACGAGCAGTACTTC. Amino acid sequence: CASSLGQGIHEQYF.